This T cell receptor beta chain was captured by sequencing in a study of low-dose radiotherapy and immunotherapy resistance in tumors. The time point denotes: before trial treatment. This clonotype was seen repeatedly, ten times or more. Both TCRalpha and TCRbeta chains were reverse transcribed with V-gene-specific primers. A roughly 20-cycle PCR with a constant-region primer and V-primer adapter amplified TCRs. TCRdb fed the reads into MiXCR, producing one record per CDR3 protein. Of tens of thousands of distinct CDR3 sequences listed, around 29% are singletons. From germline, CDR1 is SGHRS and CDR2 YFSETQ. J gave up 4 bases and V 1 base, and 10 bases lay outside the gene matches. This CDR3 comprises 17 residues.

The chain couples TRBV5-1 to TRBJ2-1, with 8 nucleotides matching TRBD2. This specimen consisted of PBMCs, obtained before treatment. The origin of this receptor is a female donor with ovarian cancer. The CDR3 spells CASSLSAGGGPYNEQFF. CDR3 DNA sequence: TGCGCCAGCAGCTTGTCGGCAGGCGGGGGGCCGTACAATGAGCAGTTCTTC.